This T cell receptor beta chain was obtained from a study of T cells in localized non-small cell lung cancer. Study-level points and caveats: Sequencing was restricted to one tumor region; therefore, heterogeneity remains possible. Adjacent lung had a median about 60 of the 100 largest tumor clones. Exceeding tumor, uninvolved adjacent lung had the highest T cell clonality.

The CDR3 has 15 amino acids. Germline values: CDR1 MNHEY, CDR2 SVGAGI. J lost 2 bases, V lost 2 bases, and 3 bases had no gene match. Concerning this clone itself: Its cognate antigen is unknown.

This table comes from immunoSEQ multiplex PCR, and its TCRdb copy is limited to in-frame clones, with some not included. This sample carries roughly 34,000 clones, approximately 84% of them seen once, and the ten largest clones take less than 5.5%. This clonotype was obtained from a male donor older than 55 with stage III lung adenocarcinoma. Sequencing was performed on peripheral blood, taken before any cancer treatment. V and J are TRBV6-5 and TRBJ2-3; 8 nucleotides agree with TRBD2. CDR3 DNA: TGTGCCAGCAGTTACGCGGGGGGCCCCACAGATACGCAGTATTTT. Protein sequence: CASSYAGGPTDTQYF.